This T cell receptor beta chain comes out of a study of CD8 T cells in ankylosing spondylitis. The CDR3 spans 15 residues. Germline values: CDR1 PRHDT, CDR2 FYEKMQ (reference sequence). The V gene end was trimmed by 4 bases and the J gene end by 8 bases; junction bases not matched to a gene: 10. There are a few counts of this clonotype. Its antigen is undetermined. Study-wide results and caveats: Certain motif variants had earlier been reported in reactive arthritis synovial fluid and blood. Those disease-linked clones were CD8+; they were also relatively rare in peripheral blood. For ankylosing spondylitis blood, a TCR beta motif of 7 or 8 highly homologous variants appeared characteristic.

For TCR beta, libraries came from quantitative 5'-RACE with molecular barcodes. Each CDR3 protein gets one entry after TCRdb re-called the 5' RACE reads with MiXCR. The data hold about 90,000 distinct CDR3 sequences, with about 8.3% observed a single time. The sequence was collected from a male donor with ankylosing spondylitis. Material for sequencing was blood, either unsorted or a sorted T cell fraction (not recorded which). This rearrangement joins TRBV13 to TRBJ1-4; the match to TRBD1 covers 7 bases. CDR3 amino acids: CASSSMTGSWEKLFF. The CDR3 region has the DNA TGTGCCAGCAGCTCGATGACAGGGTCTTGGGAAAAACTGTTTTTT. Full variable domain (missing parts from reference TRBV13 and TRBJ1-4): AAGVIQSPRHLIKEKRETATLKCYPIPRHDTVYWYQQGPGQDPQFLISFYEKMQSDKGSIPDRFSAQQFSDYHSELNMSSLELGDSALYFCASSSMTGSWEKLFFGSGTQLSVL.